The 21 T cell receptor beta chains below all came from one sample that was sequenced in a study of siplizumab effects on memory and regulatory T cells. Data came from immunoSEQ multiplex PCR; TCRdb stores just in-frame clones and leaves some out. Of over 90,000 clones listed, more than 85% are singletons. The sequenced material came from CD4+ T cells sorted from blood. The receptor set was obtained from a human donor in good health.

The V gene is TRBV5-1, the J gene TRBJ2-3; TRBD2 matches at 11 bases. V was clipped by 5 bases and J by 4 bases; unmatched bases: 6. This CDR3 is built from 15 residues. Germline assignment: CDR1 SGHRS and CDR2 YFSETQ. CDR3 protein: CASSSLAGGSDTQYF. CDR3 sequence (DNA): TGCGCCAGCAGTTCTCTAGCGGGAGGTTCAGATACGCAGTATTTT.

The V and J genes are TRBV18 and TRBJ1-1, with D hard to call. The CDR3 is 14 residues long. Deletions cut 6 bases from V and 0 bases from J, with 11 bases between. The germline V gene has CDR1 KGHSH and CDR2 LQKENI. CDR3 coding DNA: TGTGCCAGCTCCCTGGTCACCTTGAACACTGAAGCTTTCTTT. This encodes CASSLVTLNTEAFF.

The chain's CDR3 is CASVEASGRKYEQYF. In DNA form, the CDR3 reads TGTGCCAGCGTAGAGGCTAGCGGGAGAAAGTACGAGCAGTACTTC. The chain employs TRBV6-6 and TRBJ2-7; 10 bases match TRBD2. Unmatched junction bases numbered 11, after V lost 8 bases and J lost 4 bases. The CDR3 is made up of 15 amino acids. The germline V gene has CDR1 MNHNY and CDR2 SVGAGI (reference sequence).

V and J are TRBV5-5 and TRBJ1-5; 9 bases line up with TRBD1. In germline, CDR1 is SGHKS, CDR2 YYEKEE (reference sequence). There are 16 residues in the CDR3. The V segment lost 0 bases and the J segment 4 bases; nucleotides outside the gene matches: 5. This chain's CDR3 is CASSLGTGGQNQPQHF. The CDR3 DNA follows: TGTGCCAGCAGCTTGGGTACAGGGGGCCAGAATCAGCCCCAGCATTTT.

The chain employs TRBV5-1 and TRBJ2-7; 7 nucleotides agree with TRBD1. Germline CDR1 is SGHRS and CDR2 is YFSETQ. V was clipped by 7 bases and J by 3 bases; unmatched bases: 10. This CDR3 is 14 amino acids long. CDR3 sequence: CASSTGQIDYEQYF. CDR3 nucleotide sequence: TGCGCCAGCTCCACGGGACAGATTGACTACGAGCAGTACTTC.

V and J are TRBV19 and TRBJ2-3, with a possible D match to TRBD2 (7 bases). The V end was cut by 7 bases, the J end by 4 bases, with 12 bases between. The CDR3 spans 13 residues. Germline V gene data show CDR1 as LNHDA and CDR2 as SQIVND (reference sequence). CDR3 coding DNA: TGTGCCAGTATGGGAGGGGGTGCAGATACGCAGTATTTT. Protein product: CASMGGGADTQYF.

The rearrangement links TRBV7-2 to TRBJ2-2; 7 bases fit TRBD2. With V trimmed by 5 bases and J by 1 base, 4 bases remained unmatched. Per germline, CDR1 SGHTA and CDR2 FQGNSA. This CDR3 has 15 amino acids. Written as DNA, the CDR3 is TGTGCCAGCAGCCATCGGACTAGGAACACCGGGGAGCTGTTTTTT. Protein sequence: CASSHRTRNTGELFF.

This sequence joins TRBV7-8 and TRBJ1-1; TRBD1 is a possible D gene (5 bases). Trimming took 5 bases from V and 6 from J, leaving 16 bases between them. This CDR3 has 14 residues. Per germline, CDR1 SGHVS and CDR2 FQNEAQ. The CDR3 loop is CASSQWEGYPEAFF. CDR3 sequence (DNA): TGTGCCAGCAGCCAGTGGGAGGGGTACCCTGAAGCTTTCTTT.

The CDR3 is CASSQEETVYNEQFF. CDR3 DNA sequence: TGTGCCAGCAGCCAAGAAGAGACAGTATACAATGAGCAGTTCTTC. V gene TRBV14 combines with J gene TRBJ2-1, with D maybe TRBD1 (5 bases). The CDR3 contains 15 residues. Germline V gives CDR1 SGHDN, CDR2 FVKESK. V was shortened by 0 bases and J by 4 bases, with 10 bases between the two germline ends.

The J gene is TRBJ1-1, the V gene TRBV6-1; no reliable D call. Germline V CDR1 and CDR2: MNHNS, SASEGT. Trimming shortened V by 6 bases and J by 4 bases, and 15 bases separated the two germline ends. This CDR3 region has 14 residues. In DNA, the CDR3 is TGTGCCAGCAGCAGAGAGACGGTAGGCACTGAAGCTTTCTTT. It encodes CASSRETVGTEAFF.

This clone showed up just once. The chain links TRBV28 to TRBJ2-7; no firm D call. V was pared by 6 bases and J by 3 bases, with 12 bases between. This CDR3 is 13 amino acids long. Germline V gene data show CDR1 as MDHEN and CDR2 as SYDVKM. In DNA, the CDR3 is TGTGCCAGCAGCAAAGGCTCCCTCTACGAGCAGTACTTC. Translated, it gives CASSKGSLYEQYF.

The rearrangement joins TRBV30 to TRBJ2-1; 9 positions match TRBD1. The CDR3 contains 15 residues. From germline, CDR1 is GTSNPN and CDR2 SVGIG (reference sequence). The V gene end was trimmed by 4 bases and the J gene end by 6 bases; junction bases not matched to a gene: 10. The CDR3 DNA sequence: TGTGCCTGGAATCCGGGACAGGGACTACTCAATGAGCAGTTCTTC. This encodes CAWNPGQGLLNEQFF.

The chain recombines TRBV30 with TRBJ2-5; a weak D match, TRBD1 (7 bases). CDR3 length: 14 residues. V shed 4 bases and J shed 5 bases, with 17 bases lying between them. Germline V gene sequence: CDR1 GTSNPN, CDR2 SVGIG (reference sequence). CDR3 amino acids: CAWTGGRVQETQYF. CDR3 in DNA: TGTGCCTGGACAGGGGGGAGAGTTCAGGAGACCCAGTACTTC.

In nucleotides, the CDR3 is TGTGCCAGCAGCCATGGGCAGAGGAACACTGAAGCTTTCTTT. This gives the protein CASSHGQRNTEAFF. The chain links TRBV11-3 to TRBJ1-1; D ambiguous. Germline V gives CDR1 SGHNT, CDR2 YENEEA. The CDR3 runs to 14 residues. V was pared by 5 bases and J by 1 base, with 11 bases between.

The genes are TRBV4-1 and TRBJ1-5, with D maybe TRBD1 (6 bases). CDR1 is MGHRA, CDR2 YSYEKL, per germline. There are 19 residues in the CDR3. The V gene lost 0 bases and the J gene lost 3 bases, with 21 bases spanning the gap. The CDR3 protein is CASSQDRGQGSVSNQPQHF. CDR3 in DNA: TGCGCCAGCAGCCAAGATCGGGGGCAGGGCTCGGTTTCCAATCAGCCCCAGCATTTT.

The chain is built from TRBV10-1 and TRBJ2-2; 8 nucleotides align to TRBD2. J gave up 10 bases and V 3 bases, and 16 bases lay outside the gene matches. Germline CDR1 is WNHNN and CDR2 is SYGVQD (reference sequence). CDR3 length equals 17 residues. The CDR3 is CASSEIAASGGIPELFF. The CDR3 bases are TGCGCCAGCAGTGAAATAGCTGCTTCGGGGGGGATCCCGGAGCTGTTTTTT.

This chain joins TRBV5-1 and TRBJ2-7; a possible D gene is TRBD1 (7 bases). Germline values: CDR1 SGHRS, CDR2 YFSETQ. This CDR3 spans 22 amino acids. Between the trimmed V and J ends, which lost 0 bases and 3 bases, there was a span of 34 bases. CDR3 DNA sequence: TGCGCCAGCAGCTTGGCCCCCTTAAACAGGGGTCCTCAACTAGCTCCTATCTACGAGCAGTACTTC. Translated: CASSLAPLNRGPQLAPIYEQYF.

The V call is TRBV28, the J call TRBJ2-5; no firm D call. The CDR3 is 15 amino acids. Germline V gene data show CDR1 as MDHEN and CDR2 as SYDVKM. Trimming stripped 6 bases from V and 1 base from J, with 15 bases between. CDR3 sequence reads: CASSHPITLQETQYF. The CDR3 nucleotides read TGTGCCAGCAGCCACCCGATAACACTCCAAGAGACCCAGTACTTC.

The rearrangement links TRBV11-3 to TRBJ2-7, with D tentatively TRBD2 (5 bases). V was trimmed by 1 base and J by 5 bases, leaving 9 bases between them. Germline CDR1 is SGHNT and CDR2 is YENEEA. This CDR3 comprises 13 residues. This CDR3 reads CASSLGPGNEQYF. CDR3 coding DNA: TGTGCCAGCAGCTTAGGTCCGGGAAACGAGCAGTACTTC. Full variable domain (outside the CDR3, taken from reference TRBV11-3 and TRBJ2-7): EAGVVQSPRYKIIEKKQPVAFWCNPISGHNTLYWYLQNLGQGPELLIRYENEEAVDDSQLPKDRFSAERLKGVDSTLKIQPAELGDSAVYLCASSLGPGNEQYFGPGTRLTVT.

The V and J genes are TRBV29-1 and TRBJ2-1, with TRBD2 as a possible D gene (6 bases). Trimming removed 2 bases at V and 4 bases at J, with 12 bases between. Germline V CDR1 and CDR2: SQVTM, ANQGSEA. CDR3 size: 14 residues. CDR3 sequence reads: CSVERLAYYNEQFF. The CDR3 bases are TGCAGCGTTGAACGGCTAGCGTATTACAATGAGCAGTTCTTC.

This chain links TRBV7-9 with TRBJ1-3; D ambiguous. The CDR3 sequence is 15 residues long. V lost 1 base and J lost 2, with 9 bases in between. CDR1 is SEHNR and CDR2 is FQNEAQ in the germline V gene (reference sequence). The CDR3 region is CASSLVGRPGNTIYF. Written as DNA, the CDR3 is TGTGCCAGCAGCTTAGTTGGCAGGCCTGGAAACACCATATATTTT.